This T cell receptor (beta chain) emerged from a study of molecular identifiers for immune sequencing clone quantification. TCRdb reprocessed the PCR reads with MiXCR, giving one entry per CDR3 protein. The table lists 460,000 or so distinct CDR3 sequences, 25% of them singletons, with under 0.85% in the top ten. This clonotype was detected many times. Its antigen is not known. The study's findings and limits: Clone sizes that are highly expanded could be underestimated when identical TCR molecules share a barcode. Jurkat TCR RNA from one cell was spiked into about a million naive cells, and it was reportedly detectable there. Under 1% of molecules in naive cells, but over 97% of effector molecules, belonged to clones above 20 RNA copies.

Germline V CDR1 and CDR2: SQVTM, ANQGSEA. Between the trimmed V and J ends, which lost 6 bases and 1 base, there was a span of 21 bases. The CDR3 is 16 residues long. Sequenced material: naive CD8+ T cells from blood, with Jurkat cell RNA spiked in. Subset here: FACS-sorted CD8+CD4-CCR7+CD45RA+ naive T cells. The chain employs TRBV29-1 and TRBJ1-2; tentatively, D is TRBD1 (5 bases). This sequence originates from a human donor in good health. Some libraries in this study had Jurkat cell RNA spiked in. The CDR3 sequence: CSVTVKTEGINYGYTF. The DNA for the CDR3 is TGCAGCGTGACAGTCAAGACAGAGGGCATTAACTATGGCTACACCTTC. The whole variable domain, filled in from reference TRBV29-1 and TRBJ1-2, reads SAVISQKPSRDICQRGTSLTIQCQVDSQVTMMFWYRQQPGQSLTLIATANQGSEATYESGFVIDKFPISRPNLTFSTLTVSNMSPEDSSIYLCSVTVKTEGINYGYTFGSGTRLTVV.